This TCR beta chain was found in a study of identical twins. Whole-study results and caveats: Models predicted too little out-of-frame TCR alpha sharing in monozygotic twins.

The sample holds a few counts of this clonotype. Its antigen is as yet unknown. One entry per CDR3 protein, called by TCRdb with MiXCR from the 5' RACE reads. The sample consists of 1,800,000 or so distinct CDR3 sequences, under 35% of them appearing once. The origin of this receptor is a newborn girl in good health. Input material: cord blood.

CDR3 amino acids: CSVTTGDSNQPQHF. CDR3 nucleotide sequence: TGCAGCGTCACGACAGGGGATAGCAATCAGCCCCAGCATTTT. The chain couples TRBV29-1 to TRBJ1-5, with TRBD1 identical over 8 bases. V shed 6 bases, J shed 0 bases, and the junction held 4 bases outside the gene matches. The CDR3 is made up of 14 amino acids. CDR1 is SQVTM, CDR2 ANQGSEA, per germline.